The sequence of this TCR beta chain was determined in a study of cytomegalovirus exposure and HLA in healthy donors. PCR was performed using 60 Vbeta and 13 Jbeta primers. Profiling relied on immunoSEQ multiplex PCR, and the TCRdb table lists in-frame clones only, not all of them. The sample contains around 150,000 clones, 55% to 75% of which appear only once. The ends were cut back, 0 bases at V and 2 bases at J, with 16 bases in the middle. From germline, CDR1 is LNHNV and CDR2 YYDKDF (reference sequence). This CDR3 is 17 amino acids long. The chain couples TRBV15 to TRBJ1-1; TRBD1 might be the D (5 bases). Specimen: PBMCs. The receptor was derived from a woman aged 60-75 years in good health and CMV-seropositive. CDR3 region: CATSRDLSGRENTEAFF. The CDR3 DNA sequence: TGTGCCACCAGCAGAGATCTTTCAGGGCGCGAAAACACTGAAGCTTTCTTT.